These 30 T cell receptor beta chains came from one sample sequenced in a study of T-cell memory formation after mild COVID-19. TCRdb analysed the 5' RACE reads with MiXCR anew, one entry per CDR3 protein. The top ten clones hold approximately 23% of a sample with about 280,000 distinct CDR3 sequences, roughly 8% of them seen once. The sequenced sample consisted of PBMCs or a T cell subset sorted from them (not recorded which). All receptors come from a man aged 18 to 29 who had mild COVID-19 (a few samples of this study predate the infection). Cell type and time point are not known.

This clonotype has more than one count but fewer than ten. This chain uses TRBV30 with TRBJ1-5; D may be TRBD1 (6 bases). Germline CDR1 GTSNPN, CDR2 SVGIG (reference sequence). Trimming pared 2 bases from V and 9 bases from J, leaving 14 bases between. The CDR3 covers 13 residues. CDR3: CAWSFRTGAPQHF. As DNA, the CDR3 is TGTGCCTGGAGTTTCCGAACGGGGGCGCCCCAGCATTTT.

This clonotype was seen more than once but under ten times. This chain links TRBV20-1 with TRBJ2-1; a weak D match, TRBD2 (7 bases). Germline CDR1 DFQATT, CDR2 SNEGSKA (reference sequence). The CDR3 is 15 amino acids. Trimming took 6 bases from V and 1 from J, leaving 16 bases between them. The CDR3 region is CSAEPGGPSYNEQFF. The CDR3 DNA sequence: TGCAGTGCCGAACCCGGGGGGCCTTCCTACAATGAGCAGTTCTTC.

This clonotype was seen a few times. The rearrangement joins TRBV11-2 to TRBJ2-3, with 10 bases matching TRBD2. The CDR3 is made up of 16 amino acids. V gave up 5 bases and J gave up 3 bases; unmatched junction bases: 8. Germline CDR1 reads SGHAT; CDR2 reads FQNNGV. In nucleotides, the CDR3 is TGTGCCAGCAGCCTGCGCGGTAGCGGGGGGACAGATACGCAGTATTTT. It is translated as CASSLRGSGGTDTQYF.

V and J are TRBV5-1 and TRBJ2-3; 8 bases are a match to TRBD2. The CDR3 covers 15 residues. Germline loops: CDR1 SGHRS, CDR2 YFSETQ. V lost 6 bases to trimming and J lost 2 bases; unmatched junction nucleotides: 8. For the CDR3, the DNA is TGCGCCAGCAACCTTTTAGCGGGGCTCACAGATACGCAGTATTTT. This sequence encodes CASNLLAGLTDTQYF.

The chain combines TRBV20-1 with TRBJ1-4; D unclear. The germline V gene has CDR1 DFQATT and CDR2 SNEGSKA (reference sequence). Trimming shortened V by 3 bases and J by 5 bases, and 19 bases separated the two germline ends. There are 16 residues in the CDR3. CDR3 DNA sequence: TGCAGTGCTAGGTCCGCGGTGGCAGCGGGAAATGAAAAACTGTTTTTT. Its protein product is CSARSAVAAGNEKLFF.

The chain joins TRBV7-6 to TRBJ2-3; 7 nucleotides line up with TRBD2. Germline-derived CDR1 and CDR2 are SGHVS and FNYEAQ. V lost 4 bases and J lost 0; bases outside the gene matches: 7. This CDR3 region has 16 residues. CDR3 sequence (DNA): TGTGCCAGCAGCTCCCTAGCGGATACTAGCACAGATACGCAGTATTTT. It encodes CASSSLADTSTDTQYF.

This clonotype has a handful of counts. V is TRBV9 and J is TRBJ2-2; a possible D gene is TRBD2 (6 bases). Germline CDR1 and CDR2: SGDLS and YYNGEE. The CDR3 is made up of 17 amino acids. Trimming removed 4 bases from V and 2 bases from J, with 18 bases in between. The CDR3 DNA sequence: TGTGCCAGCAGCCCGAGAGTGGGTGGGACTAACACCGGGGAGCTGTTTTTT. It is translated as CASSPRVGGTNTGELFF. The whole variable domain, remainder taken from reference TRBV9 and TRBJ2-2, is DSGVTQTPKHLITATGQRVTLRCSPRSGDLSVYWYQQSLDQGLQFLIQYYNGEERAKGNILERFSAQQFPDLHSELNLSSLELGDSALYFCASSPRVGGTNTGELFFGEGSRLTVL.

The V gene is TRBV24-1, the J gene TRBJ2-2, with unresolved D. Germline V gene sequence: CDR1 KGHDR, CDR2 SFDVKD. V shed 5 bases and J shed 7 bases, with 7 bases lying between them. The CDR3 is 12 residues long. The CDR3 protein is CATSAINGELFF. The CDR3 bases are TGTGCCACCAGTGCTATAAACGGGGAGCTGTTTTTT.

The chain combines TRBV28 with TRBJ1-4, with a tentative D call TRBD1 (5 bases). Germline CDR1 reads MDHEN; CDR2 reads SYDVKM. Trimming removed 5 bases from V and 17 bases from J, with 15 bases in between. This CDR3 contains 11 residues. CDR3 sequence reads: CASSLTGRLFF. Written as DNA, the CDR3 is TGTGCCAGCAGTCTCACGGGACGTCTTTTTTTT.

This sequence joins TRBV5-1 and TRBJ2-3; D ambiguous. CDR1 is SGHRS and CDR2 is YFSETQ in the germline V gene. Trimming removed 0 bases at V and 5 bases at J, with 13 bases between. This CDR3 has 15 amino acids. CDR3 protein: CASSLAPENRDTQYF. CDR3 nucleotide sequence: TGCGCCAGCAGCTTGGCTCCAGAGAACAGAGATACGCAGTATTTT.

This clonotype was detected only a few times. The chain employs TRBV5-6 and TRBJ1-6, with D possibly TRBD1 on 5 matching bases. Trimming cost V 4 bases and J 8 bases, with 13 bases left between them. Germline V gene lookup returns CDR1 SGHDT and CDR2 YYEEEE. The CDR3 has 14 residues. The CDR3 spells CASSGTVTYSPLHF. In DNA form, the CDR3 reads TGTGCCAGCAGCGGGACGGTTACTTATTCACCCCTCCACTTT.

This clonotype has a handful of counts. The gene calls are TRBV4-3 and TRBJ2-3, with D possibly matching TRBD2 (5 bases). Per germline, CDR1 LGHNA and CDR2 YSLEER. V lost 0 bases, J lost 2 bases, and 9 bases lay in between. The CDR3 loop spans 15 amino acids. The CDR3 protein is CASSQDWRNTDTQYF. CDR3 coding DNA: TGCGCCAGCAGCCAAGACTGGAGGAACACAGATACGCAGTATTTT.

This chain links TRBV19 with TRBJ1-2; TRBD1 matches 8 bases. The V gene end was trimmed by 3 bases and the J gene end by 8 bases; junction bases not matched to a gene: 8. Germline CDR1 is LNHDA and CDR2 is SQIVND (reference sequence). This CDR3 is 14 amino acids long. CDR3 nucleotide sequence: TGTGCCAGTAGTATTTGGCAGGGGGCGCAGGGCTACACCTTC. Its translation is CASSIWQGAQGYTF.

At least ten counts were recorded for this clonotype. The chain uses TRBV5-6 and TRBJ1-1; D is undetermined. V lost 0 bases, J lost 1 base, and 13 bases lay in between. CDR1 and CDR2 (germline): SGHDT, YYEEEE. The CDR3 sequence is 16 residues long. The CDR3 loop reads CASSLGIQAGNTEAFF. CDR3 nucleotide sequence: TGTGCCAGCAGCTTGGGCATCCAGGCAGGGAACACTGAAGCTTTCTTT.

There are a few counts of this clonotype. The rearrangement joins TRBV7-2 to TRBJ2-7; 11 bases align to TRBD2. Trimming cost V 2 bases and J 0 bases; bases outside gene matches: 6. Per germline, CDR1 SGHTA and CDR2 FQGNSA. The CDR3 extends over 17 amino acids. The CDR3 protein is CASSLYGGLAASYEQYF. The CDR3 bases are TGTGCCAGCAGCTTATATGGGGGACTAGCGGCCTCCTACGAGCAGTACTTC.

This clonotype has at least ten counts. This chain joins TRBV6-5 and TRBJ2-7; a weak D match, TRBD1 (6 bases). Germline assignment: CDR1 MNHEY and CDR2 SVGAGI. The CDR3 length is 14 residues. Trimming shortened V by 6 bases and J by 1 base, and 13 bases separated the two germline ends. This CDR3 reads CASSPGQGSYEQYF. The CDR3 DNA reads as TGTGCCAGCAGCCCAGGCCAGGGGTCCTACGAGCAGTACTTC.

The chain joins TRBV19 to TRBJ1-4; D may be TRBD1 (5 bases). Germline lookup yields CDR1 LNHDA and CDR2 SQIVND (reference sequence). The V gene lost 3 bases and the J gene lost 5 bases, with 10 bases spanning the gap. CDR3 length: 14 amino acids. Here the CDR3 reads CASSIKGLNEKLFF. CDR3 coding DNA: TGTGCCAGTAGTATCAAGGGGCTAAATGAAAAACTGTTTTTT.

The genes are TRBV6-5 and TRBJ2-7; TRBD1 matches 7 bases. This CDR3 is 13 amino acids long. Trimming took 6 bases from V and 9 from J; bases not matched to a gene: 11. Germline V gives CDR1 MNHEY, CDR2 SVGAGI. CDR3 amino acids: CASRSTGARVQYF. DNA for the CDR3: TGTGCCAGCAGGAGCACAGGGGCCAGGGTGCAGTACTTC.

This clonotype appeared a few times. V is TRBV4-3 and J is TRBJ2-3, with 9 bases lining up with TRBD1. Trimming at V came to 1 base and at J to 9 bases, leaving 5 bases not matched to a gene. This CDR3 has 14 residues. CDR1 and CDR2 from the germline V gene are LGHNA and YSLEER. For the CDR3, the DNA is TGCGCCAGCAGCCAAGGACAGGGGGTGGTGACGCAGTATTTT. Protein product: CASSQGQGVVTQYF.

The V call is TRBV5-1, the J call TRBJ1-3, with TRBD1 matching 10 bases. The CDR3 has 16 amino acids. The germline V gene encodes CDR1 SGHRS and CDR2 YFSETQ. After removal of 4 bases from V and 0 bases from J, the junction contained 4 bases not matched to a gene. CDR3 nucleotides: TGCGCCAGCAGCCCGGACAGGGGGAGCTCTGGAAACACCATATATTTT. This sequence encodes CASSPDRGSSGNTIYF.

This clonotype was detected only a few times. The gene calls are TRBV24-1 and TRBJ1-1, with D maybe TRBD1 (6 bases). Trimming took 6 bases from V and 0 from J, leaving 16 bases between them. From germline, CDR1 is KGHDR and CDR2 SFDVKD. The CDR3 totals 16 residues. The CDR3 DNA follows: TGTGCCACCAGTTACATGCAGGGGCCCATGAACACTGAAGCTTTCTTT. This codes for CATSYMQGPMNTEAFF.

This clonotype was seen more than once but under ten times. The gene calls are TRBV4-3 and TRBJ2-3; 14 nucleotides match TRBD2. V dropped 3 bases and J dropped 0; count of bases not matched to a gene: 8. Germline V gene data show CDR1 as LGHNA and CDR2 as YSLEER. CDR3 length: 19 residues. In DNA form, the CDR3 reads TGCGCCAGCAGCCACCGCACGGGACTAGCGGGGGAAAGCACAGATACGCAGTATTTT. Residues: CASSHRTGLAGESTDTQYF.

This clonotype was seen a handful of times. The chain joins TRBV3-1 to TRBJ2-3; D gene uncertain. CDR1 LGHDT and CDR2 YNNKEL come from the germline V gene (reference sequence). V was trimmed by 0 bases and J by 0 bases, leaving 16 bases between them. This CDR3 contains 18 residues. CDR3 DNA: TGTGCCAGCAGCCAAGATCCGCCCGTGGGCACTAGCACAGATACGCAGTATTTT. It encodes CASSQDPPVGTSTDTQYF.

This chain joins TRBV7-6 and TRBJ2-2; a possible D gene is TRBD2 (6 bases). V lost 1 base and J lost 3, with 9 bases in between. CDR3 length: 15 residues. CDR1 is SGHVS and CDR2 is FNYEAQ in the germline V gene. The CDR3 DNA follows: TGTGCCAGCAGCTTAGTTGCGGGGCACACCGGGGAGCTGTTTTTT. This translates into CASSLVAGHTGELFF.

The table lists this clonotype with a few counts. CDR3 nucleotide sequence: TGTGCCAGCAGCTTAGTTAGCGGCGCGTACGAGCAGTACTTC. Amino acids: CASSLVSGAYEQYF. This rearrangement joins TRBV7-2 to TRBJ2-7; possible D gene TRBD2, 6 bases. Germline CDR1 is SGHTA and CDR2 is FQGNSA. The CDR3 is 14 residues long. Trimming took 1 base from V and 4 from J, leaving 11 bases between them.

This rearrangement joins TRBV5-6 to TRBJ1-4; D gene unclear. V gave up 2 bases and J gave up 5 bases, with 4 bases separating them. Looked up from germline, CDR1 is SGHDT and CDR2 is YYEEEE. There are 12 residues in the CDR3. The CDR3, as DNA: TGTGCCAGCAGCTTCGGGAATGAAAAACTGTTTTTT. It specifies CASSFGNEKLFF.

The rearrangement links TRBV28 to TRBJ2-1, with D perhaps TRBD1 (5 bases). Germline-derived CDR1 and CDR2 are MDHEN and SYDVKM. This CDR3 contains 15 residues. Trimming took 5 bases from V and 2 from J, leaving 13 bases between them. The CDR3 sequence: CASSNDRGAYNEQFF. The CDR3 bases are TGTGCCAGCAGTAACGACAGAGGAGCCTACAATGAGCAGTTCTTC.

In this sample, this clonotype turned up many times. The chain is built from TRBV3-1 and TRBJ2-3; a weak D match, TRBD2 (6 bases). The CDR3 spans 14 residues. From germline, CDR1 is LGHDT and CDR2 YNNKEL (reference sequence). The V end lost 2 bases, the J end lost 4 bases, and 10 bases lay between the germline ends. CDR3 protein: CASSQRDFSDTQYF. The CDR3 nucleotides read TGTGCCAGCAGCCAACGGGACTTCTCAGATACGCAGTATTTT.

This clonotype appeared a few times. The chain combines TRBV7-2 with TRBJ1-2, with 7 bases matching TRBD1. The CDR3 extends over 14 amino acids. V dropped 1 base and J dropped 6; count of bases not matched to a gene: 5. The germline gives CDR1 SGHTA, CDR2 FQGNSA. The CDR3 spells CASSLEYRGNGYTF. The CDR3, as DNA: TGTGCCAGCAGCTTAGAGTACAGGGGTAATGGCTACACCTTC.

The chain recombines TRBV6-5 with TRBJ2-7; D is ambiguous. Trimming took 0 bases from V and 0 from J, leaving 6 bases between them. CDR3 length: 14 residues. The V gene's germline CDR1 is MNHEY and CDR2 SVGAGI. CDR3 loop: CASSYSVSSYEQYF. CDR3 in DNA: TGTGCCAGCAGTTACTCGGTGAGCTCCTACGAGCAGTACTTC.